This entry is about one T cell receptor (beta chain). Antigen unknown. The data derive from a study of T-cell memory formation after mild COVID-19. About the research overall: In these data, TCR clusters were largely donor specific. Study-wide points: Largely, contracting CD4+ clones fell within CM and EM, and contracting CD8+ clones within EMRA. Certain responding clones were present in pre-infection memory, suggesting participation of cross-reactive memory.

TCRdb ran MiXCR on the 5' RACE reads and lists one entry per CDR3 protein. The sample lists roughly 150,000 distinct CDR3 sequences, about 14% occurring once. What was sequenced was PBMCs or a T cell subset sorted from them (not recorded which). The clonotype originates from an adult woman who had mild COVID-19 (a few samples of this study predate the infection). Cell type and time point are not known.

The CDR3 nucleotides read TGTGCCAGCAGCTCGACGACCCGGGACAGGGGTTCTGGCTACACCTTC. It is translated as CASSSTTRDRGSGYTF. The chain is built from TRBV7-9 and TRBJ1-2, with 10 positions matching TRBD1. CDR3 size: 16 residues. The V gene's germline CDR1 is SEHNR and CDR2 FQNEAQ (reference sequence). J lost 7 bases, V lost 4 bases, and 12 bases had no gene match.